The 18 T cell receptor beta chains below were found in one sample sequenced in a study of shared T cell receptors in the human thymus. Some clones are missing from TCRdb's copy, which holds only in-frame ones; the method was immunoSEQ multiplex PCR. Of hundreds of thousands of clones in the sample, roughly 86% were seen once. This same sample was also part of a study on human thymus T cells.

Sequencing used thymocytes. The receptors shown here come from a boy under two years old with a congenital heart defect.

Only one count was recorded for this clone. The chain is built from TRBV6-4 and TRBJ2-1; TRBD2 matches 8 bases. Germline assignment: CDR1 MRHNA and CDR2 SNTAGT. V dropped 5 bases and J dropped 5; count of bases not matched to a gene: 5. This CDR3 spans 14 amino acids. The CDR3 here is CASSSSGGNNEQFF. The CDR3 DNA reads TGTGCCAGCAGTAGCAGCGGGGGCAACAATGAGCAGTTCTTC.

The chain is built from TRBV10-3 and TRBJ2-7, with 7 bases fitting TRBD2. The ends lost 2 bases at V and 4 bases at J; junction bases unmatched: 8. CDR1 ENHRY and CDR2 SYGVKD come from the germline V gene. This CDR3 spans 15 amino acids. The CDR3 DNA reads TGTGCCATCAGTGAGGGGGAGGGGCTTTGGTACGAGCAGTACTTC. This encodes CAISEGEGLWYEQYF.

This clone was seen a few times. The rearrangement joins TRBV4-3 to TRBJ2-7; 10 positions match TRBD2. The CDR3 sequence is 15 residues long. Looked up from germline, CDR1 is LGHNA and CDR2 is YSLEER. V lost 4 bases and J lost 4; bases outside the gene matches: 7. CDR3 in amino acids: CASSLLAGDEYEQYF. Here the CDR3 DNA reads TGCGCCAGCAGCCTCCTAGCGGGAGATGAATACGAGCAGTACTTC.

This clone was detected a few times. V and J are TRBV6-6 and TRBJ2-7; the D gene is possibly TRBD1 (5 bases). Germline CDR1 is MNHNY and CDR2 is SVGAGI (reference sequence). This CDR3 has 16 amino acids. V gave up 4 bases and J gave up 1 base, with 17 bases separating them. DNA of the CDR3: TGTGCCAGCAGTTCTCCTGCGTCAGGGCTTTCCTACGAGCAGTACTTC. Translation gives CASSSPASGLSYEQYF.

CDR3 nucleotides: TGTGCCAGCAGACCCGCTCTAGCGGGAGGGCCCCCGGTTACGCAGTATTTT. Translating it yields CASRPALAGGPPVTQYF. This sequence joins TRBV28 and TRBJ2-3; TRBD2 agrees at 12 bases. This CDR3 is 17 amino acids long. The germline V gene has CDR1 MDHEN and CDR2 SYDVKM. V dropped 6 bases and J dropped 8; count of bases not matched to a gene: 15.

The CDR3 DNA reads TGTGCCAGCAGCTTAGCTTGGGGGACAGGGGATAATTCACCCCTCCACTTT. This sequence encodes CASSLAWGTGDNSPLHF. J is TRBJ1-6 and V is TRBV7-6; 10 bases map to TRBD1. This CDR3 spans 17 amino acids. J lost 5 bases, V lost 0 bases, and 4 bases had no gene match. Germline values: CDR1 SGHVS, CDR2 FNYEAQ.

The chain links TRBV6-1 to TRBJ1-3; D possibly corresponds to TRBD1 (6 bases). The V end was cut by 3 bases, the J end by 0 bases, with 9 bases between. This CDR3 has 15 amino acids. CDR1 is MNHNS and CDR2 is SASEGT in the germline V gene. The CDR3 loop reads CASSDLGGSGNTIYF. The CDR3 nucleotides are TGTGCCAGCAGTGACTTAGGGGGCTCTGGAAACACCATATATTTT.

This clone has just a few counts. This chain links TRBV25-1 with TRBJ2-1, with 9 bases lining up with TRBD2. Germline V gives CDR1 MGHDK, CDR2 SYGVNS. V was clipped by 1 base and J by 8 bases; unmatched bases: 3. The CDR3 runs 14 residues. The CDR3 coding sequence is TGTGCCAGCAGTGAATTTAGCGGGAGCGATGAGCAGTTCTTC. It yields the protein CASSEFSGSDEQFF.

Concerning this clone: Other DNA sequences in the same sample also yield this CDR3. V usage is TRBV6-1 and J usage is TRBJ1-1; D is ambiguous. The V and J ends lost 3 bases and 1 base respectively, with 6 bases between them. The CDR3 is 13 amino acids. Germline V gene data show CDR1 as MNHNS and CDR2 as SASEGT. The CDR3: CASSEGRNTEAFF. The DNA of the CDR3 is TGTGCCAGCAGTGAGGGCAGGAACACTGAAGCTTTCTTT.

The chain uses TRBV5-1 and TRBJ2-5; the D is unclear. CDR1 is SGHRS, CDR2 YFSETQ, per germline. The CDR3 has 14 residues. V was cut by 2 bases and J by 0 bases, with 8 bases left in between. Here the CDR3 reads CASSLHLYQETQYF. DNA of the CDR3: TGCGCCAGCAGCTTACACCTGTACCAAGAGACCCAGTACTTC.

The table lists this clone with a count of one. J is TRBJ2-7 and V is TRBV10-2; 9 bases map to TRBD1. The CDR3 has 16 amino acids. The J segment lost 3 bases and the V segment lost 2 bases, leaving 8 bases of the junction unmatched. From germline, CDR1 is WSHSY and CDR2 SAAADI. In nucleotides, the CDR3 is TGCGCCAGCAGTGAGGGGACAGGGATGGGGTACTACGAGCAGTACTTC. Protein sequence: CASSEGTGMGYYEQYF.

V usage is TRBV29-1 and J usage is TRBJ2-7; 10 nucleotides line up with TRBD2. V lost 2 bases to trimming and J lost 5 bases; unmatched junction nucleotides: 15. Germline CDR1 and CDR2: SQVTM and ANQGSEA. The length of the CDR3 is 17 residues. The CDR3 bases are TGCAGCGTTGAAATACCCGGGGGGCTAGCGGGAGTCCACGAGCAGTACTTC. Translation gives CSVEIPGGLAGVHEQYF.

This clone was recorded a few times. The rearrangement uses TRBV7-9 and TRBJ2-3; 9 bases are a match to TRBD2. Germline V CDR1 and CDR2: SEHNR, FQNEAQ (reference sequence). The CDR3 is 14 residues long. Trimming cost V 8 bases and J 2 bases; bases outside gene matches: 5. The CDR3: CASGAGGPTDTQYF. CDR3 bases: TGTGCCAGCGGAGCGGGGGGCCCCACAGATACGCAGTATTTT.

J is TRBJ2-1 and V is TRBV4-3, with a weak D call TRBD2 (6 bases). Germline-derived CDR1 and CDR2 are LGHNA and YSLEER. The CDR3 totals 19 residues. The germline V and J ends were trimmed by 4 bases and 4 bases, with 26 bases remaining between them. The CDR3 loop is CASSPGTAGPPANYNEQFF. The CDR3 DNA sequence: TGCGCCAGCAGCCCTGGTACGGCGGGACCTCCCGCAAATTACAATGAGCAGTTCTTC.

The V gene is TRBV28, the J gene TRBJ2-7, with TRBD2 matching over 9 bases. The CDR3 totals 16 residues. V lost 1 base and J lost 2; bases outside the gene matches: 6. CDR1 and CDR2 (germline): MDHEN, SYDVKM. The CDR3 sequence is CASSLLGLAGTYEQYF. The CDR3 DNA is TGTGCCAGCAGTTTATTGGGGCTAGCGGGAACCTACGAGCAGTACTTC. Supplemented by reference TRBV28 and TRBJ2-7, the full variable domain reads DVKVTQSSRYLVKRTGEKVFLECVQDMDHENMFWYRQDPGLGLRLIYFSYDVKMKEKGDIPEGYSVSREKKERFSLILESASTNQTSMYLCASSLLGLAGTYEQYFGPGTRLTVT.

The chain recombines TRBV29-1 with TRBJ2-7, with D unresolved. Trimming took off 4 bases at V and 3 bases at J, with 13 bases between the two ends. The CDR3 has 13 amino acids. CDR1 and CDR2 from the germline V gene are SQVTM and ANQGSEA. In DNA form, the CDR3 reads TGCAGCGTTGTTGGCGGAACCTACTACGAGCAGTACTTC. This sequence encodes CSVVGGTYYEQYF.

The genes are TRBV15 and TRBJ2-7; tentative D call: TRBD2 (6 bases). V was trimmed by 3 bases and J by 5 bases, leaving 20 bases between them. The CDR3 extends over 16 amino acids. Germline loops: CDR1 LNHNV, CDR2 YYDKDF (reference sequence). CDR3 sequence (DNA): TGTGCCACCAGCAGGCAGGGACTCGGAGAGAACCACGAGCAGTACTTC. Its translation is CATSRQGLGENHEQYF.

Concerning this clone: The same CDR3 is also encoded by other DNA sequences in this sample. The genes are TRBV19 and TRBJ2-3; 7 bases match TRBD1. This CDR3 contains 15 residues. The V and J ends lost 5 bases and 0 bases, in that order; junction bases with no gene match: 5. Germline CDR1 is LNHDA and CDR2 is SQIVND (reference sequence). CDR3 sequence reads: CASSAQGSSTDTQYF. CDR3 in DNA: TGTGCCAGTAGTGCACAGGGGTCGAGCACAGATACGCAGTATTTT.